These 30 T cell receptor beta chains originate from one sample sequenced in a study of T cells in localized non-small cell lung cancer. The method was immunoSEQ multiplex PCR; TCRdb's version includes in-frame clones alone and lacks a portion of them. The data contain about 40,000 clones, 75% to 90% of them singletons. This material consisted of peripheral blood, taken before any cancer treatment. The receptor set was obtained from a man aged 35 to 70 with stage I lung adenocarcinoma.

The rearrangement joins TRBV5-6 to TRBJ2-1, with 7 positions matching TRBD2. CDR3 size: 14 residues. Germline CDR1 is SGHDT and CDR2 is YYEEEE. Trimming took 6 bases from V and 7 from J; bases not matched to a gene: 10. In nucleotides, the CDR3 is TGTGCCAGCACCCCGGGACTACTTTTGAATGAGCAGTTCTTC. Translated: CASTPGLLLNEQFF.

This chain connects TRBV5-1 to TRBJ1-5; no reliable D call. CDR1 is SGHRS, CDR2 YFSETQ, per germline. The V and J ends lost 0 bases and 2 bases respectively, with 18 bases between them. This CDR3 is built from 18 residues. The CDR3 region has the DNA TGCGCCAGCAGCTTGGACAGCCAAATGGGGATTGGCAATCAGCCCCAGCATTTT. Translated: CASSLDSQMGIGNQPQHF.

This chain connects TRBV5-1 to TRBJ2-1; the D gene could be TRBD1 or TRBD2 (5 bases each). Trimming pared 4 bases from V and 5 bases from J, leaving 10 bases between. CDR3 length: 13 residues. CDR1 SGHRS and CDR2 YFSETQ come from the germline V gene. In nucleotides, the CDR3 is TGCGCCAGCAGCCCCCGGGACCACAATGAGCAGTTCTTC. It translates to CASSPRDHNEQFF.

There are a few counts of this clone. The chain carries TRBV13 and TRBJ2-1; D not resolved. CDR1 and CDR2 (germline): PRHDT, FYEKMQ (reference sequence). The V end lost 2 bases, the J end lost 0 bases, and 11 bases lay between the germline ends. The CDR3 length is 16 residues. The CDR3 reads CASSLNDGDSYNEQFF. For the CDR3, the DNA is TGTGCCAGCAGCTTAAACGACGGAGACTCCTACAATGAGCAGTTCTTC.

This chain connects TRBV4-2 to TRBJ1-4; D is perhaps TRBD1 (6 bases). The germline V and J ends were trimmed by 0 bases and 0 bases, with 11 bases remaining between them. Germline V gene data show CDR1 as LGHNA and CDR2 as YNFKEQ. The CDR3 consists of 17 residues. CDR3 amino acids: CASSQDPQGSTNEKLFF. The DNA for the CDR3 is TGTGCCAGCAGCCAAGATCCCCAGGGGTCAACTAATGAAAAACTGTTTTTT.

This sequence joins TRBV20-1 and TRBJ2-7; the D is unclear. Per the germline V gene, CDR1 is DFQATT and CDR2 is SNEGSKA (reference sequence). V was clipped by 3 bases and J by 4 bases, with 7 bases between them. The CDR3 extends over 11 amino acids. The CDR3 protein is CSARTAYEQYF. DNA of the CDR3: TGCAGTGCTAGGACGGCATACGAGCAGTACTTC.

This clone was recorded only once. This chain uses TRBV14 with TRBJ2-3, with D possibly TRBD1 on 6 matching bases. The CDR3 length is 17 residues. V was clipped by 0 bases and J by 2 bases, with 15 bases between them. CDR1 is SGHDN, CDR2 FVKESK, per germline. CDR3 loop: CASSQEYWAGVTDTQYF. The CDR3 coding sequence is TGTGCCAGCAGCCAAGAATATTGGGCAGGGGTCACAGATACGCAGTATTTT.

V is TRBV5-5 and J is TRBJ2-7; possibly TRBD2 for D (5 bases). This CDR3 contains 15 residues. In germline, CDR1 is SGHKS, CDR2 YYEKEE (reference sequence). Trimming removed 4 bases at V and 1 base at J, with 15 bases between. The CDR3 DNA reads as TGTGCCAGCAGCCGCTCGGCTACTAGATCCTACGAGCAGTACTTC. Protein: CASSRSATRSYEQYF.

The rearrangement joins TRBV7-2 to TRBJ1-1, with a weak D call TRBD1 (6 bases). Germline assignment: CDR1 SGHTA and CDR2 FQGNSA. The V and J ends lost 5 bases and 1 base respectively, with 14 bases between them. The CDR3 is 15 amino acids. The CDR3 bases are TGTGCCAGCAGCACAAGCAGGGGACGGAACACTGAAGCTTTCTTT. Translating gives CASSTSRGRNTEAFF. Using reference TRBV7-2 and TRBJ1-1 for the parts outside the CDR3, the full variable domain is GAGVSQSPSNKVTEKGKDVELRCDPISGHTALYWYRQSLGQGLEFLIYFQGNSAPDKSGLPSDRFSAERTGGSVSTLTIQRTQQEDSAVYLCASSTSRGRNTEAFFGQGTRLTVV.

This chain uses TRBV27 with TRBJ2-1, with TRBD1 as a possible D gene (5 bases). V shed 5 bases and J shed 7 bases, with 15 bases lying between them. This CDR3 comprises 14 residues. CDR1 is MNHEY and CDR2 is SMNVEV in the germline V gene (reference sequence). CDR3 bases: TGTGCCAGCAGTACGACTCGTACAGGTAATGAGCAGTTCTTC. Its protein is CASSTTRTGNEQFF.

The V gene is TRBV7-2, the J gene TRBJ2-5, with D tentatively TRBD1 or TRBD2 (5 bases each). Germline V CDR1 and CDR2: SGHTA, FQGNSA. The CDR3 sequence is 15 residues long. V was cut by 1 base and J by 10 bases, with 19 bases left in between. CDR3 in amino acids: CASSLVLGRDGDQYF. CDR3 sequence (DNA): TGTGCCAGCAGCTTAGTCCTGGGACGGGACGGGGACCAGTACTTC.

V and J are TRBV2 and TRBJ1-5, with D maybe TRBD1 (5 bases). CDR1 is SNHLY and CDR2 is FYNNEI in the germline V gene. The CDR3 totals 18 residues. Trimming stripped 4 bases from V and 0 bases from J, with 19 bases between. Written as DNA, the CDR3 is TGTGCCAGCAGTGGTGAAGGGGCCGGATCTTATAGCAATCAGCCCCAGCATTTT. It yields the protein CASSGEGAGSYSNQPQHF. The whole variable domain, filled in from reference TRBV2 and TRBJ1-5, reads EPEVTQTPSHQVTQMGQEVILRCVPISNHLYFYWYRQILGQKVEFLVSFYNNEISEKSEIFDDQFSVERPDGSNFTLKIRSTKLEDSAMYFCASSGEGAGSYSNQPQHFGDGTRLSIL.

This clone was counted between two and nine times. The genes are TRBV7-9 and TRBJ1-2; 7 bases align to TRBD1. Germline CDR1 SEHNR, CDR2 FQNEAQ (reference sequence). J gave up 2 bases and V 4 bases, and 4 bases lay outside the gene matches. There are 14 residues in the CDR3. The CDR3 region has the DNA TGTGCCAGCAGCTCCGCGACAGGGAACTATGGCTACACCTTC. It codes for CASSSATGNYGYTF.

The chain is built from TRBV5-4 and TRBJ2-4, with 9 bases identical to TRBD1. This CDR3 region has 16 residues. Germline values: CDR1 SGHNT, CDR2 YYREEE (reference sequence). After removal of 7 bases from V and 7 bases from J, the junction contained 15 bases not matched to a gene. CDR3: CASGIRDREFGNIQYF. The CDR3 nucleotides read TGTGCCAGCGGAATCCGGGACAGGGAGTTCGGGAACATTCAGTACTTC. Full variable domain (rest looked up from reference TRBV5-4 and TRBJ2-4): ETGVTQSPTHLIKTRGQQVTLRCSSQSGHNTVSWYQQALGQGPQFIFQYYREEENGRGNFPPRFSGLQFPNYSSELNVNALELDDSALYLCASGIRDREFGNIQYFGAGTRLSVL.

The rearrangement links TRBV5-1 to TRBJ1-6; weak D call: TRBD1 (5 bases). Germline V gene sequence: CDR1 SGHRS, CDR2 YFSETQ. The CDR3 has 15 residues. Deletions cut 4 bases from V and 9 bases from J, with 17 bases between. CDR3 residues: CASSPGHSRGSPLHF. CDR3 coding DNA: TGCGCCAGCAGCCCAGGACACAGTCGGGGTTCACCCCTCCACTTT.

The CDR3 here is CASSYLRTYEQYF. The CDR3 DNA follows: TGTGCCAGCAGTTACCTAAGGACTTACGAGCAGTACTTC. The V gene is TRBV6-5, the J gene TRBJ2-7; D is perhaps TRBD2 (5 bases). The V gene's germline CDR1 is MNHEY and CDR2 SVGAGI. Trimming shortened V by 2 bases and J by 4 bases, and 9 bases separated the two germline ends. The length of the CDR3 is 13 residues.

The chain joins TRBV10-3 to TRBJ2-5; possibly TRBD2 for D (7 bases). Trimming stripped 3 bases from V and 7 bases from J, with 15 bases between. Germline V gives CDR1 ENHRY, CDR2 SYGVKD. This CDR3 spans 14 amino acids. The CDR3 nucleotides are TGTGCCATCAGTGATACTAGCGTACAGGGGACCCAGTACTTC. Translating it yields CAISDTSVQGTQYF.

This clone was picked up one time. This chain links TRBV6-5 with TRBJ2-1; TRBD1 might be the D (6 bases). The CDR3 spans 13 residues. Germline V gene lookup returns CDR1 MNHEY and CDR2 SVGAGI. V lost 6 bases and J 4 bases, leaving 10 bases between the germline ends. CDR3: CASRLDSYNEQFF. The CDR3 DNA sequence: TGTGCCAGCAGATTGGACAGTTACAATGAGCAGTTCTTC.

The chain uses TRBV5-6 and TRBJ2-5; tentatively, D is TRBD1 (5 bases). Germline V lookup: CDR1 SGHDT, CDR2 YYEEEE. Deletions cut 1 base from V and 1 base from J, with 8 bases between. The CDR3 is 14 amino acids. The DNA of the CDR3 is TGTGCCAGCAGCTTGAGGGGATTCCAAGAGACCCAGTACTTC. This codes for CASSLRGFQETQYF.

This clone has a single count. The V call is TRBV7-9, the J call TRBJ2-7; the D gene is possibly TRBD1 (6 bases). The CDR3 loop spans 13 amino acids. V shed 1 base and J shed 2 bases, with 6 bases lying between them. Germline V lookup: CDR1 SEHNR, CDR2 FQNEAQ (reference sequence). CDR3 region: CASSLGTAYEQYF. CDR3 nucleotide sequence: TGTGCCAGCAGCTTAGGGACAGCCTACGAGCAGTACTTC.

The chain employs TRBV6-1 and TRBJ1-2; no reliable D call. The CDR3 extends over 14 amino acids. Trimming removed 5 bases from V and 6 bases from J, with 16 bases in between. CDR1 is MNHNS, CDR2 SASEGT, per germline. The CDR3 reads CASSSPDLRDGYTF. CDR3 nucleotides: TGTGCCAGCAGTTCCCCGGACCTACGGGATGGCTACACCTTC.

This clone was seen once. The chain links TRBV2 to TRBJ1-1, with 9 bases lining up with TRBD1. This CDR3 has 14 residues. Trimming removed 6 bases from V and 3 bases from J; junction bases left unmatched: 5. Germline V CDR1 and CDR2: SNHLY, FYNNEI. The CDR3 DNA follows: TGTGCCAGCAGGGGGACAGGGTGGGACACTGAAGCTTTCTTT. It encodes CASRGTGWDTEAFF.

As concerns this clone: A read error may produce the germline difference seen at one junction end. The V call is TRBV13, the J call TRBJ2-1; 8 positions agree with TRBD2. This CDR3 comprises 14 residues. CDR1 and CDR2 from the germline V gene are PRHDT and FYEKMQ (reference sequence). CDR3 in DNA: TGTGCCAGCAGCTTATTAGCGGGACTCAATGGGCAGTTCTTC. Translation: CASSLLAGLNGQFF.

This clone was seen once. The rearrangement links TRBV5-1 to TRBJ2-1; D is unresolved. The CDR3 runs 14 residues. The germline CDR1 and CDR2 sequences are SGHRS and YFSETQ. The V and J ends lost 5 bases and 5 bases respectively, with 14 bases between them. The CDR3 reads CASSDLVSDNEQFF. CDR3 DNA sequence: TGCGCCAGCAGTGATCTGGTCTCGGACAATGAGCAGTTCTTC.

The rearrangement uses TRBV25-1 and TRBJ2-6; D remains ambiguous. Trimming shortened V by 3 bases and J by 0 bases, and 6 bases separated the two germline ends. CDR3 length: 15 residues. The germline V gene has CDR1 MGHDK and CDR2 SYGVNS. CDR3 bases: TGTGCCAGCAGTGACGGATACTCTGGGGCCAACGTCCTGACTTTC. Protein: CASSDGYSGANVLTF.

The CDR3 sequence is CASSLSGQGGRTQYF. The CDR3 coding sequence is TGTGCCAGCAGCTTATCGGGGCAGGGAGGGCGAACGCAGTATTTT. The V gene is TRBV7-2, the J gene TRBJ2-3; 7 bases agree with TRBD2. Germline V gene sequence: CDR1 SGHTA, CDR2 FQGNSA. CDR3 length equals 15 residues. The trim removed 2 bases at V and 9 bases at J, leaving 11 bases unmatched.

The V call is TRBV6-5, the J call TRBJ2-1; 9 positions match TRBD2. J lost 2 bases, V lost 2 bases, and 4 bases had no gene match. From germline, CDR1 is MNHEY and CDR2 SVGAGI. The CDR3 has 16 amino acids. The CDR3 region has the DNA TGTGCCAGCAGTTACGGCCTAGCGGGACCCTACAATGAGCAGTTCTTC. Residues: CASSYGLAGPYNEQFF.

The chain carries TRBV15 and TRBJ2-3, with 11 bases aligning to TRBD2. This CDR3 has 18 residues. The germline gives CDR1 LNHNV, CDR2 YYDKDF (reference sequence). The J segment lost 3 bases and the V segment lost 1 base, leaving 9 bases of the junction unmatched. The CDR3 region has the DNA TGTGCCACCAGCAGAGCCCGTAGACTAGCGGGAAAGACAGATACGCAGTATTTT. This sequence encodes CATSRARRLAGKTDTQYF.

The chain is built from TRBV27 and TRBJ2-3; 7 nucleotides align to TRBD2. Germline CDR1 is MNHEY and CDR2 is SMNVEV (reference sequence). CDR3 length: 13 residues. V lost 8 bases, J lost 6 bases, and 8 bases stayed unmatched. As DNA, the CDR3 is TGTGCCAGCGGATTCAAACTAGCGGATACGCAGTATTTT. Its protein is CASGFKLADTQYF.

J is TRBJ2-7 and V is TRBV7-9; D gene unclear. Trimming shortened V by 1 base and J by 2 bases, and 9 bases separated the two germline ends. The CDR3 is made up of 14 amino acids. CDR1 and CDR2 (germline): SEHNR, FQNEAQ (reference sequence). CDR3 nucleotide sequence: TGTGCCAGCAGCTTAGACTGGCAAACCTACGAGCAGTACTTC. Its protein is CASSLDWQTYEQYF.